The T cell receptor beta chain described here comes from a study of CD8+ T cells in alopecia areata. Study in general: The percentage of affected scalp area served as the score of severity for treated patients.

Notes on the study in general: Tofacitinib significantly decreased scalp clonality and expanded CD8+ clones among top 100.

Trimming removed 6 bases at V and 1 base at J, with 8 bases between. CDR3 size: 13 residues. CDR1 and CDR2 (germline): ENHRY, SYGVKD. Indicated treatment: oral pan-JAK inhibitor, 5-10 mg twice daily. Sampling of alopecia areata patients yielded lesional scalp punch biopsies as well as peripheral blood. PBMCs provided sorted CD4+ and CD8+ T cells. RNA extraction was followed by reverse transcription into cDNA, which acted as the sequencing template. The method was immunoSEQ multiplex PCR; TCRdb's version includes in-frame clones alone and lacks a portion of them. This sample has some 96,000 clones; approximately 66% occur once, and the top ten carry about a sixth. On this clone itself: The antigen remains unidentified.

This TCR was recovered from a human donor with alopecia areata. Sequences were derived from CD8+ T cells sorted from blood, sampled at week 4, from a patient treated with tofacitinib. V and J are TRBV10-3 and TRBJ2-3, with D uncertain. Here the CDR3 reads CAIRQARTDTQYF. The CDR3 DNA sequence: TGTGCCATCAGGCAGGCCCGCACAGATACGCAGTATTTT.